This T cell receptor beta chain originates from a study of CD8 T cells in Susac syndrome. Study-wide results and limits: It was acknowledged in the study that its TCR sequencing and HLA analysis involved a relatively small number of individuals.

Trimming cost V 3 bases and J 5 bases; bases outside gene matches: 6. Germline V gene sequence: CDR1 KGHSH, CDR2 LQKENI. There are 14 residues in the CDR3. The authors carried out high-throughput sequencing of TCR beta. They applied it to CD8+ and CD4+ T cells obtained from blood. The patients with Susac syndrome satisfied recently defined diagnostic criteria for either definite or probable disease. Concerning this clonotype: What it binds is not known.

RNA totalling roughly 0.5 to 1 ug underwent reverse transcription with random hexamers. With immunoSEQ multiplex PCR, TCR beta CDR3 was amplified across 54 Vbeta and 13 Jbeta. TCRdb itself ran the immunoSEQ multiplex PCR reads through MiXCR, one entry per CDR3 protein. The sample includes around 200,000 distinct CDR3 sequences, 90% to 96% of them seen just once. The V gene is TRBV18, the J gene TRBJ2-7, with 8 nucleotides matching TRBD1. The receptor's source is a human donor with Susac syndrome. The specimen sequenced was CD4+ T cells from PBMCs. This CDR3 reads CASSPGSRGHEQYF. CDR3 DNA sequence: TGTGCCAGCTCACCCGGGTCCAGGGGGCACGAGCAGTACTTC.